Included here is one TCR beta chain sequence, with context. This clone has a handful of counts. There is no known antigen for this receptor. Base quality data are lacking; no much larger clone is found one base away. V is pared back by 4 bases and J by 8 bases, with 14 bases lying between the germline termini. The CDR3 sequence holds 14 residues, the cysteine and phenylalanine included. Only CDR3 DNA remains: 42 bases, in frame from the first base. Sequences SGHTA (CDR1) and FQGNSA (CDR2) are obtained from the germline V gene. Library preparation employed the immunoSEQ multiplex PCR assay. Sourced from immuneACCESS, this table was stored by TCRdb with only in-frame sequences that have V and J called. A share of the clones is absent; for the studies checked, an unresolved V gene accounts for under half, and the remainder has no known explanation. This sample is represented by more than 30,000 clones; roughly 71% of them were singletons. The ten top clones hold 3.5% to 4.5% of the sample.

The data stem from a study of radiotherapy plus CTLA-4 blockade in lung cancer (dated by TCRdb to 2016 to 2019). For the wider study: Among the enrolled patients, about 19% had an objective response, and about 31% reached disease control.

In this study, focal radiation therapy paired with CTLA-4 blockade (ipilimumab) was tested in patients who had chemo-refractory metastatic non-small-cell lung cancer. Results the study describes overall, beyond this receptor: Early dynamic changes in blood T cell clones, together with increased serum interferon-beta after radiation, were reported as the strongest predictors of response. After treatment with radiotherapy and ipilimumab, TCR clones that originated in tumors expanded in peripheral blood.

The chain joins TRBV7-2 to TRBJ2-2; no D gene is confidently identified. The sample here was peripheral blood, taken from a patient treated with radiotherapy plus ipilimumab. The TCR was taken from a human donor with non-small cell lung cancer who had stable disease on radiotherapy plus ipilimumab. The sequenced DNA: TGTGCCAGCAGCTCACAAGTCGGAAAGGGGGAGCTGTTTTTT. It specifies CASSSQVGKGELFF.